The 3 T cell receptor beta chains below all came from one sample that was sequenced in a study of T cell repertoires in cytomegalovirus infection. TCRdb re-analysed the reads in MiXCR, keeping a single row per CDR3 protein. The sample holds fewer than 350,000 distinct CDR3 sequences, 9% to 9.5% seen once. Material for sequencing was PBMCs. All receptors derive from a human donor in good health (CMV status not recorded). Some clones in this sample may be carry-over from other donors' samples.

This clonotype was counted at least ten times. The V gene is TRBV7-2, the J gene TRBJ2-6, with TRBD2 matching 9 bases. Per the germline V gene, CDR1 is SGHTA and CDR2 is FQGNSA. The CDR3 extends over 15 amino acids. Losses at the gene ends were 2 bases for V and 4 bases for J; bases not matched to a gene: 0. Here the CDR3 reads CASSLSGGGANVLTF. DNA of the CDR3: TGTGCCAGCAGCTTAAGCGGGGGGGGGGCCAACGTCCTGACTTTC.

This clonotype was picked up many times. The V call is TRBV11-2, the J call TRBJ2-1, with D possibly called TRBD1 or TRBD2 (5 bases each). This CDR3 comprises 16 residues. Trimming took off 2 bases at V and 5 bases at J, with 16 bases between the two ends. Germline loops: CDR1 SGHAT, CDR2 FQNNGV. CDR3 protein: CASSLLGTRLNNEQFF. The CDR3 coding sequence is TGTGCCAGCAGCTTATTGGGGACCCGACTGAACAATGAGCAGTTCTTC.

The sample holds a few counts of this clonotype. The chain carries TRBV29-1 and TRBJ1-1; TRBD1 might be the D (6 bases). CDR3 length: 12 amino acids. The germline V gene encodes CDR1 SQVTM and CDR2 ANQGSEA. V gave up 6 bases and J gave up 3 bases, with 11 bases separating them. Written as DNA, the CDR3 is TGCAGCGTCACACAGGGAGACACTGAAGCTTTCTTT. This encodes CSVTQGDTEAFF.